This entry describes one TCR beta chain. The antigen remains undetermined. From RNA, the CDR3 regions of TCR beta chains were amplified and sequenced. First-round RT-PCR employed HTBI primers, with a second-round multiplex PCR after it. TCRdb recomputed calls from the multiplex PCR reads with MiXCR, one row per CDR3 protein. Of around 600,000 distinct CDR3 sequences listed, about 40% were seen once; the top ten hold roughly 3.5%. Additional autoimmune diseases, uncontrolled infections, pregnancy or lactation disqualified patients. PBMCs came from less than 12 ml of fresh peripheral blood. The sample belongs to a study of Graves' ophthalmopathy and Graves' hyperthyroidism. Points from the study as a whole: Both an approximately 69% sensitivity and an approximately 77% specificity characterized the model's predictions of ophthalmopathy progression.

Germline-derived CDR1 and CDR2 are SNHLY and FYNNEI. Trimming took 4 bases from V and 4 from J, leaving 10 bases between them. The CDR3 has 13 amino acids. This sequence joins TRBV2 and TRBJ1-2; D gene ambiguous. The sequence derives from an adult man with Graves' ophthalmopathy. The sequenced sample was peripheral blood. CDR3: CASSGLDRYGYTF. For the CDR3, the DNA is TGTGCCAGCAGTGGGTTGGATCGCTATGGCTACACCTTC.